A selection of T cell receptor beta chains follows, all from one sample in a study of T-cell memory formation after mild COVID-19. TCRdb recomputed calls from the 5' RACE reads with MiXCR, one row per CDR3 protein. In the table there are about 350,000 distinct CDR3 sequences, roughly 15% of which are singletons. Sequenced material: PBMCs or a T cell subset sorted from them (not recorded which). Receptors originate from a young man who had mild COVID-19 (a few samples of this study predate the infection). Cell type and time point are not known. The CDR3 runs from the conserved cysteine through the conserved F or W. D genes are given only for firm matches. Clone sizes are given selectively: once, few, many, or a class where the clone is expanded.

v_gene	d_gene	j_gene	abundance	CDR3nt	CDR3aa
TRBV6-2/TRBV6-3	-	TRBJ2-2	-	TGTGCCAGCAGTTACGTGGCCCGCAGAGGGGAGCTGTTTTTT	CASSYVARRGELFF
TRBV12-3/TRBV12-4	-	TRBJ2-5	few	TGTGCCAGCGGACAGTCTCGGGAGACCCAGTACTTC	CASGQSRETQYF
TRBV6-5	-	TRBJ2-1	-	TGTGCCAGCAGTATGGGGTATGAGCAGTTCTTC	CASSMGYEQFF
TRBV3-1	-	TRBJ1-5	few	TGTGCCAGCAGCCAGATCTATAGCAATCAGCCCCAGCATTTT	CASSQIYSNQPQHF
TRBV20-1	-	TRBJ2-1	many	TGCAGTGCTAGGTTCCAGCCATCCGTCTACAATGAGCAGTTCTTC	CSARFQPSVYNEQFF
TRBV6-2/TRBV6-3	TRBD2	TRBJ2-2	-	TGTGCCAGCAACGGGGGGGCGGACACCGGGGAGCTGTTTTTT	CASNGGADTGELFF
TRBV7-2	TRBD1	TRBJ1-1	few	TGTGCCAGCAGCTCGGACAGGCGTGATGCTTTCTTT	CASSSDRRDAFF
TRBV4-1	-	TRBJ2-1	once	TGCGCCAGCAGCCCGAGAGGGGGGGGCGACAATGAGCAGTTCTTC	CASSPRGGGDNEQFF
TRBV20-1	TRBD2	TRBJ2-5	few	TGCAGTGCTAGAGATTATTTAACTAGCGGGGGCCAAGAGACCCAGTACTTC	CSARDYLTSGGQETQYF
TRBV12-3/TRBV12-4	-	TRBJ1-2	few	TGTGCCAGCAGTTTTAACAGCTTGAACGACTACACCTTC	CASSFNSLNDYTF
TRBV4-1	-	TRBJ1-1	-	TGCGCCAGCAGCCACGGGGTGTCCACTGAAGCTTTCTTT	CASSHGVSTEAFF
TRBV4-1	TRBD2	TRBJ2-2	few	TGCGCCAGCAGCCAAGATCCGGGGGGTCGATCGGGGGAGCTGTTTTTT	CASSQDPGGRSGELFF
TRBV11-3	-	TRBJ2-3	-	TGTGCCAGCAGCTTACCAGGTCTAGATACGCAGTATTTT	CASSLPGLDTQYF
TRBV20-1	-	TRBJ2-7	once	TGCAGTGCTAGAGCTTTAGCCTACGAGCAGTACTTC	CSARALAYEQYF
TRBV20-1	TRBD1	TRBJ1-5	-	TGCAGTGCTAGATCGGGACAGCCCTTCAATCAGCCCCAGCATTTT	CSARSGQPFNQPQHF
TRBV12-3/TRBV12-4	TRBD2	TRBJ2-3	-	TGTGCCAGCAGTTTGGATAGCCTAGCGGGGGGGCCAGCAGATACGCAGTATTTT	CASSLDSLAGGPADTQYF
TRBV7-8	TRBD1	TRBJ2-1	few	TGTGCCAGCAGCTGGGGACAGCCCTACAATGAGCAGTTCTTC	CASSWGQPYNEQFF
TRBV9	-	TRBJ1-2	many	TGTGCCAGCAGCAGCCGGGGGGGCCTCTATGGCTACACCTTC	CASSSRGGLYGYTF
TRBV7-7	-	TRBJ2-5	many	TGTGCCAGCAGCTTAGGCACGGCAGAGACCCAGTACTTC	CASSLGTAETQYF
TRBV20-1	TRBD2	TRBJ2-2	-	TGCAGTGCTAGCCCGCTAGCGGGGGGGAACACCGGGGAGCTGTTTTTT	CSASPLAGGNTGELFF
TRBV6-6	TRBD2	TRBJ2-5	-	TGTGCCAGCAGGCTAGAGCGGAGCGGGGGGGCCAGGGAGACCCAGTACTTC	CASRLERSGGARETQYF
TRBV28	-	TRBJ2-3	once	TGTGCCAGCCATGATCGTAGCACAGATACGCAGTATTTT	CASHDRSTDTQYF
TRBV15	-	TRBJ1-2	few	TGTGCCACCAGCAGAGATGCAGGGAGTATCTATGGCTACACCTTC	CATSRDAGSIYGYTF
TRBV19	-	TRBJ2-3	few	TGTGCCAGCCGGAGGGGGAGCGAGACAGATACGCAGTATTTT	CASRRGSETDTQYF
TRBV29-1	-	TRBJ1-1	few	TGCAGCGTTGAGGGGAACACTGAAGCTTTCTTT	CSVEGNTEAFF
TRBV4-1	TRBD1	TRBJ1-4	few	TGCGCCAGCAGCCAGATGGGACAGGGCCGTGAAAAACTGTTTTTT	CASSQMGQGREKLFF
TRBV20-1	-	TRBJ1-2	many	TGCAGTGCTCTGACGACAGCTGGCTATGGCTACACCTTC	CSALTTAGYGYTF
TRBV7-2	-	TRBJ1-2	many	TGTGCCAGCAGCCAAGGGTACGAAGGCTACACCTTC	CASSQGYEGYTF
TRBV30	-	TRBJ1-2	-	TGTGCCTGGAAAAATACCTATGGCTACACCTTC	CAWKNTYGYTF
TRBV4-1	-	TRBJ2-7	few	TGCGCCAGCAGCCAATCGCCCACAGGAGGGTCCAACGAGCAGTACTTC	CASSQSPTGGSNEQYF
TRBV5-5	-	TRBJ2-7	-	TGTGCCAGCAGCTTAGGGGAAACCTTGTACGAGCAGTACTTC	CASSLGETLYEQYF
TRBV12-3/TRBV12-4	TRBD1	TRBJ1-5	few	TGTGCCAGCAGTTCGGGGACAGGGGACCCCGTAGGGCAGCCCCAGCATTTT	CASSSGTGDPVGQPQHF
TRBV24-1	-	TRBJ2-1	many	TGTGCCACCGCCCCCGCCGGCTCCTACAATGAGCAGTTCTTC	CATAPAGSYNEQFF
TRBV6-1	TRBD1	TRBJ1-1	few	TGTGCCAGCAGCTCGACAGGGAGCACCGGAGCTTTCTTT	CASSSTGSTGAFF
TRBV4-2	-	TRBJ2-1	few	TGTGCCAGCAGCCAAGAGATAAGAAACAATGAGCAGTTCTTC	CASSQEIRNNEQFF
TRBV24-1	-	TRBJ2-3	many	TGTGCCACCGGGGGCCGGAGCAGTCCACTAACGCAGTATTTT	CATGGRSSPLTQYF
TRBV15	TRBD1	TRBJ1-4	few	TGTGCCACCAACCGGGACAGGGTGGTTGAAAAACTGTTTTTT	CATNRDRVVEKLFF
TRBV9	TRBD1	TRBJ1-2	-	TGTGCCAGCAGCCTCGAACCGACAGGGGAAGGCTACACCTTC	CASSLEPTGEGYTF
TRBV20-1	TRBD1	TRBJ2-2	few	TGCAGTGCTAGAGATAGGAGACAGGGCGGCACCGGGGAGCTGTTTTTT	CSARDRRQGGTGELFF
TRBV4-2	TRBD2	TRBJ2-7	-	TGTGCCAGCAGCCAAGTCGAAGCGGGGGTCCCTTCCTACGAGCAGTACTTC	CASSQVEAGVPSYEQYF
TRBV4-1	TRBD1	TRBJ2-1	-	TGCGCCAGCAGCCGAATGGGACAGGGAAAGACTGAGCAGTTCTTC	CASSRMGQGKTEQFF
TRBV6-5	-	TRBJ1-5	-	TGTGCCAGCAGCAGAAGTTACAGCATGGGGGTAAATCAGCCCCAGCATTTT	CASSRSYSMGVNQPQHF
TRBV24-1	-	TRBJ2-1	many	TGTGCCACCAGTGGGGACAAGGATGAGCAGTTCTTC	CATSGDKDEQFF
TRBV7-2	-	TRBJ1-6	-	TGTGCCAGCAGCTTGGATCGACATTCACCCCTCCACTTT	CASSLDRHSPLHF
TRBV4-3	-	TRBJ1-1	-	TGCGCCAGCAGCCAAGGGGTATCCATGAACACTGAAGCTTTCTTT	CASSQGVSMNTEAFF
TRBV10-3	TRBD1	TRBJ1-5	few	TGTGCCACCGAGGACAGGGTCGGGGATCAGCCCCAGCATTTT	CATEDRVGDQPQHF
TRBV20-1	TRBD2	TRBJ2-3	many	TGCAGTGCCGAAGTACCCCTAGCGGGGGGGCCCGCAGATACGCAGTATTTT	CSAEVPLAGGPADTQYF
TRBV7-8	-	TRBJ2-1	-	TGTGCCAGCAGCGTAGCGGACAATGAGCAGTTCTTC	CASSVADNEQFF
TRBV29-1	-	TRBJ1-1	-	TGCAGCGTCCCTGGGGGTGAAGCTTTCTTT	CSVPGGEAFF
TRBV19	TRBD2	TRBJ2-7	-	TGTGCCAGTAGTGCCCCCGGGACTAGCTACCACGAGCAGTACTTC	CASSAPGTSYHEQYF
TRBV29-1	TRBD1	TRBJ1-2	-	TGCAGCGTTGAAAGGGACAGAGGCTATGGCTACACCTTC	CSVERDRGYGYTF
TRBV7-9	-	TRBJ1-1	many	TGTGCCAGCAGCTCTGGGACGGGGAACACTGAAGCTTTCTTT	CASSSGTGNTEAFF
TRBV23-1	-	TRBJ2-2	few	TGCGCCAGCAGTCAATCAGCCGCCGGGGAGCTGTTTTTT	CASSQSAAGELFF
TRBV7-3	-	TRBJ2-2	many	TGTGCCAGCAGGATTGCGGCCGGGGAGCTGTTTTTT	CASRIAAGELFF